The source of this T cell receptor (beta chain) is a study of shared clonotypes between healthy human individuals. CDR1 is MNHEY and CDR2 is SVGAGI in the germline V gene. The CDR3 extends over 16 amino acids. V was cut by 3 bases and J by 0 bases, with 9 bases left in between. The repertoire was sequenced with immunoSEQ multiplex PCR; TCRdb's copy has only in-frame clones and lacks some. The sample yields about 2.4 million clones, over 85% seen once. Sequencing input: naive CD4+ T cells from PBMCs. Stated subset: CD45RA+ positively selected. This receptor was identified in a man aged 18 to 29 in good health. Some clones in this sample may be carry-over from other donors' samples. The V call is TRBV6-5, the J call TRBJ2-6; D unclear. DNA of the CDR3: TGTGCCAGCAGTTATCCCGCTCCCTCTGGGGCCAACGTCCTGACTTTC. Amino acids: CASSYPAPSGANVLTF.